This TCR beta chain was retrieved from a study of cytomegalovirus exposure and HLA in healthy donors. About this clone itself: No antigen is known for it.

Trimming cost V 1 base and J 5 bases, with 17 bases left between them. CDR3 size: 16 residues. CDR1 is SGHDN, CDR2 FVKESK, per germline. PCR used 60 Vbeta primers and 13 Jbeta primers. Method: immunoSEQ multiplex PCR; TCRdb's copy keeps in-frame clones and lacks some. The sample carries about 160,000 clones, roughly four fifths recorded once. Study outcomes and limitations: Later work associated over 15,000 TCR beta sequences with HLA alleles at 0.05 false discovery rate.

What was sequenced was PBMCs. The chain carries TRBV14 and TRBJ2-5, with D maybe TRBD1 (6 bases). This TCR was recovered from a man over 45 in good health and CMV-seropositive. This chain's CDR3 is CASSQGIQGRRETQYF. The CDR3 DNA sequence: TGTGCCAGCAGCCAAGGAATACAGGGTCGACGGGAGACCCAGTACTTC.